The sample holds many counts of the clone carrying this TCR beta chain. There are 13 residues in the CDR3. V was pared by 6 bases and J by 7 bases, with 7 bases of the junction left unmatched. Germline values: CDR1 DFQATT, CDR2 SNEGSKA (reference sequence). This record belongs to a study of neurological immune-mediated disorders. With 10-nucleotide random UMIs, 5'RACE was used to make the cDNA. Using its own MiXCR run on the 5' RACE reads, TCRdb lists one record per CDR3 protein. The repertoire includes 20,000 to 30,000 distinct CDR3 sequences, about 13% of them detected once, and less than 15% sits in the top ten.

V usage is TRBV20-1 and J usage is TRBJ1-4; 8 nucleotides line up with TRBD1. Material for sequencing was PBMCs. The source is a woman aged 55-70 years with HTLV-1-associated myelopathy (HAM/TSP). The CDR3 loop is CSAPTGASEKLFF. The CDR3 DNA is TGCAGTGCACCGACAGGGGCTTCTGAAAAACTGTTTTTT.